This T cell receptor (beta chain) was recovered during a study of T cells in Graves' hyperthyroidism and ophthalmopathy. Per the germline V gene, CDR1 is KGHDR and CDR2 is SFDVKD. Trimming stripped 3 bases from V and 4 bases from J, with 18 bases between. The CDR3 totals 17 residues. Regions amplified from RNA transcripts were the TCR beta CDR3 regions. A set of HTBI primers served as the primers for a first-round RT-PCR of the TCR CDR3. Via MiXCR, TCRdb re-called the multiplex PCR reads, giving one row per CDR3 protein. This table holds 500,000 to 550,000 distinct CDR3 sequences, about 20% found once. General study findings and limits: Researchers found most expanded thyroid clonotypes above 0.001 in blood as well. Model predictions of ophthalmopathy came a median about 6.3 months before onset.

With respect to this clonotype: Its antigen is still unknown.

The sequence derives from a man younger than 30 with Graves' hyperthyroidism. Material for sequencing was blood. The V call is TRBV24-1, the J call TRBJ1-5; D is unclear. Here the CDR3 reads CATSDAMADAWNQPQHF. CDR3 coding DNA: TGTGCCACCAGTGATGCCATGGCGGACGCCTGGAATCAGCCCCAGCATTTT.